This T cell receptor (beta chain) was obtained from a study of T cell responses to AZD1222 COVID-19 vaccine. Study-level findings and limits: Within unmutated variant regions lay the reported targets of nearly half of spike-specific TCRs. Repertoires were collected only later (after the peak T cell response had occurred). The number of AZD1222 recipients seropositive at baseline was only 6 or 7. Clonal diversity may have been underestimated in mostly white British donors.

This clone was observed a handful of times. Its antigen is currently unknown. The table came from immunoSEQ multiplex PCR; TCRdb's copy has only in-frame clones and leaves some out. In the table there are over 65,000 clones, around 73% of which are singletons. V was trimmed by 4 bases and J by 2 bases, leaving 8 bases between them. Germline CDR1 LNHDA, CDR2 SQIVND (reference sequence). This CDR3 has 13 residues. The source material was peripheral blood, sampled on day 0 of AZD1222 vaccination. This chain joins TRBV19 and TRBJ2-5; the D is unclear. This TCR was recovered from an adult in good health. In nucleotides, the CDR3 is TGTGCCAGTAGTAATTCAGATCAAGAGACCCAGTACTTC. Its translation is CASSNSDQETQYF.